This T cell receptor beta chain derives from a study of regulatory T cells in long-lasting Graves disease. As to time point: newly diagnosed GD, antithyroid drugs for less than 3 months. PBMC-derived RNA was used for the TCR library. The patient group derived from an endocrinology department in Xi'an, China. To make TCR beta libraries, researchers used iRepertoire HTBI primers and Arm-PCR of CDR3 regions. TCRdb called the multiplex PCR reads again in MiXCR, with one record for every CDR3 protein. The data contain some 500,000 distinct CDR3 sequences, about 16% of them seen just once; the ten biggest clones take up more than 20%. In its sample, this clonotype was seen a few times. A much larger clonotype is one base distant, so this may be a read error. The data were also submitted as part of a second study, on T cells in Graves' hyperthyroidism and ophthalmopathy.

Sequenced material: peripheral blood mononuclear cells (PBMCs), taken at new diagnosis, from a patient treated with antithyroid drugs. The TCR was taken from a woman aged 35 to 59 with Graves disease.

The CDR3 bases are TGCAGTGCCAAGACAGGGGAGACTGGAGCTTTCTTT. Translating it yields CSAKTGETGAFF. The chain employs TRBV20-1 and TRBJ1-1, with 8 bases identical to TRBD1. The CDR3 spans 12 residues. Germline V CDR1 and CDR2: DFQATT, SNEGSKA (reference sequence).